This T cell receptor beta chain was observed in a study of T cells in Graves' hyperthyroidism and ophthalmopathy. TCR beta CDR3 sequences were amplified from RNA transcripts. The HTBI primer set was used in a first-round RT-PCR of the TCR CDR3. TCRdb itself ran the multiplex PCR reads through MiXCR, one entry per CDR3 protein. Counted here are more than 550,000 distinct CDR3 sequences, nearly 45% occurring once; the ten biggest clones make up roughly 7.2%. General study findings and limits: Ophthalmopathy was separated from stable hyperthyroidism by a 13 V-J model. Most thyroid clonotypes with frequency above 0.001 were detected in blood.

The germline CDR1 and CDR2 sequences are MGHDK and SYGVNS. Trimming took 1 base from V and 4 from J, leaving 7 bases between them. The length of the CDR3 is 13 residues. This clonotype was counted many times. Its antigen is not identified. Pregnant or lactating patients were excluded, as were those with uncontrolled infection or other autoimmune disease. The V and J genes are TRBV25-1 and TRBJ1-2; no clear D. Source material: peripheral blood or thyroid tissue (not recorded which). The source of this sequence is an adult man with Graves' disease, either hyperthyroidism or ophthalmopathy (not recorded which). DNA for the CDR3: TGTGCCAGCAGTGAATCTCCATTCTATGGCTACACCTTC. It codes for CASSESPFYGYTF.